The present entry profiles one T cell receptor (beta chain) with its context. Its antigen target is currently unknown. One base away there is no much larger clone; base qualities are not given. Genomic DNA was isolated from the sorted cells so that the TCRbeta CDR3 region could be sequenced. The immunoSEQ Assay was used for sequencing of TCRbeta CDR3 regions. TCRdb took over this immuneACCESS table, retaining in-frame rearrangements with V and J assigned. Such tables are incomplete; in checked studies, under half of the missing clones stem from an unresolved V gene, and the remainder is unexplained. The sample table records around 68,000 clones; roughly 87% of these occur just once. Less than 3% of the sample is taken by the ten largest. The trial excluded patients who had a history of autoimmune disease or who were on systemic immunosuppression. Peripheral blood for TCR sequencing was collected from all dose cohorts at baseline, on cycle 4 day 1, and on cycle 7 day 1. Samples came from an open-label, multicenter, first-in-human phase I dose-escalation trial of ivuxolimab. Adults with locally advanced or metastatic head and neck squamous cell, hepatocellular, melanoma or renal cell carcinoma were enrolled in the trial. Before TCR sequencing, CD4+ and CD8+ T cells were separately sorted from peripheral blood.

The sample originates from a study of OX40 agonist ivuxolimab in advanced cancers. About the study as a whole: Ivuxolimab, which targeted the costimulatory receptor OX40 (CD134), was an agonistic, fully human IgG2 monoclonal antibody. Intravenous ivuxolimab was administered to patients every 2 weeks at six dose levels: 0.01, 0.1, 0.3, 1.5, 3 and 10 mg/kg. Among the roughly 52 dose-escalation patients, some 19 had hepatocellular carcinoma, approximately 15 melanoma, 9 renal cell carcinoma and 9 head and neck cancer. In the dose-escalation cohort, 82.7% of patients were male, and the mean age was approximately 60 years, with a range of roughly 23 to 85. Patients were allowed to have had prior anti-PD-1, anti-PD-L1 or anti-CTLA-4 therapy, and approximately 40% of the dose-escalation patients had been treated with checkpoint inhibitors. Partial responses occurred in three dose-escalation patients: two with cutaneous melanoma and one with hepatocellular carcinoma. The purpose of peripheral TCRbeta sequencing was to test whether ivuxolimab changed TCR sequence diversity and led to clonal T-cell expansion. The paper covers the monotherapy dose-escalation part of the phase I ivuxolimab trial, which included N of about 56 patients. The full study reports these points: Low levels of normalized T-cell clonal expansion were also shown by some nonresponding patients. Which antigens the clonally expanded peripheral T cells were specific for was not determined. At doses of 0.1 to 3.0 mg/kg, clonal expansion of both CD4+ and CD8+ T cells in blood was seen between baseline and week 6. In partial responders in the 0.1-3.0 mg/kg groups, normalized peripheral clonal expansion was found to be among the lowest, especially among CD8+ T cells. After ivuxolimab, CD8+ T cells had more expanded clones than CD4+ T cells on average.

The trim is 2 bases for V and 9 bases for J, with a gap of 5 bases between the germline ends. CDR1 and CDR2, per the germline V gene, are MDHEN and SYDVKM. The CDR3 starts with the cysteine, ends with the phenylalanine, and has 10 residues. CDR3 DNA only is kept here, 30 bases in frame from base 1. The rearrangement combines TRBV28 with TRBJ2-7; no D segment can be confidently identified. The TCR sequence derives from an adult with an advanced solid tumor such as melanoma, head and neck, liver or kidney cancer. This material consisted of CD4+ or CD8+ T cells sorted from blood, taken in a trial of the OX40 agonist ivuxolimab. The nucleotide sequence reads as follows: TGTGCCAGCAGTTTAGGAGCGCAGTACTTC. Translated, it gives CASSLGAQYF.